These 25 T cell receptor beta chains came from one sample sequenced in a study of T cells in women clearing cervical HPV infection. Assay: immunoSEQ multiplex PCR; the TCRdb copy retains only in-frame clones and omits some. This specimen shows around 35,000 clones; the ten leading clones hold roughly 1.5%. Sequenced sample: blood buffy coat. The source is a woman between 18 and 70 years old with a cervical HPV16 infection that either progressed to CIN3+ or cleared (not recorded which).

Points on this clone: Sequencing ends 3 residues short of the CDR3 end; the germline J gene provides the rest. The J gene is TRBJ1-1, the V gene TRBV28, with D possibly TRBD1 on 5 matching bases. The CDR3 extends over 14 amino acids. Germline V lookup: CDR1 MDHEN, CDR2 SYDVKM. V was shortened by 5 bases and J by 4 bases, with 14 bases between the two germline ends. CDR3 bases read: TGTGCCAGCAGTGACAGCACGGTGTTCACTGAA. Protein: CASSDSTVFTE. The entire CDR3 sequence reads CASSDSTVFTEAFF.

On this clone itself: The DNA ends 3 residues before the CDR3 does, and the rest of the CDR3 is filled in from the germline J gene. This sequence joins TRBV20-1 and TRBJ1-6; D gene ambiguous. Germline CDR1 DFQATT, CDR2 SNEGSKA (reference sequence). Trimming shortened V by 3 bases and J by 4 bases, and 16 bases separated the two germline ends. The CDR3 is 16 amino acids. The CDR3 loop reads CSARSSTRVYNSPLHF. The DNA read from the CDR3 is TGCAGTGCTAGGTCCTCGACAAGGGTTTATAATTCACCC.

About this clone: The DNA ends 3 residues before the CDR3 does, and the rest of the CDR3 is filled in from the germline J gene. The chain recombines TRBV20-1 with TRBJ2-5, with 7 bases fitting TRBD2. V was clipped by 6 bases and J by 3 bases; unmatched bases: 10. The CDR3 loop spans 14 amino acids. CDR1 is DFQATT, CDR2 SNEGSKA, per germline (reference sequence). The sequenced CDR3 bases are TGCAGTGCCCCCCAGCCAGCGGGGAAAGAGACC. As protein: CSAPQPAGKET. The CDR3 in full is CSAPQPAGKETQYF.

Comment on this clone: The CDR3 end is not reached by the read, which stops 3 residues before it; the germline J gene fills it in. This rearrangement joins TRBV2 to TRBJ2-3; 8 bases map to TRBD1. The CDR3 spans 15 residues. Germline-derived CDR1 and CDR2 are SNHLY and FYNNEI. CDR3 loop: CASSDDRGPQETQYF. CDR3 DNA (partial): TGTGCCAGCAGTGATGACAGGGGTCCTCAAGAGACG.

With regard to this clone: The sequenced fragment ends 3 residues before the CDR3 boundary, so the rest is inferred from the germline J gene. The chain recombines TRBV6-2 or TRBV6-3 with TRBJ2-1, with 13 bases identical to TRBD2. Germline V lookup: CDR1 MNHEY, CDR2 SVGEGT. The J segment lost 9 bases and the V segment lost 6 bases, leaving 5 bases of the junction unmatched. CDR3 length equals 14 residues. The CDR3 loop reads CASRGTSGATEQFF. CDR3 DNA, as far as it was read: TGTGCCAGCAGAGGGACTAGCGGGGCCACTGAG.

Incomplete CDR3 DNA: TGCGCCAGCAGATCTAGCGGGGGTGACTTGAATGAG. It encodes CASRSSGGDLNE. The CDR3 as a whole reads CASRSSGGDLNEQFF. This chain links TRBV5-1 with TRBJ2-1, with 10 bases identical to TRBD2. The read stops 3 residues short of the end of the CDR3; the missing end is completed from the germline J gene. Per the germline V gene, CDR1 is SGHRS and CDR2 is YFSETQ. The CDR3 loop spans 15 amino acids. Trimming cost V 5 bases and J 7 bases; bases outside gene matches: 9. Filled out from reference TRBV5-1 and TRBJ2-1, the complete variable domain reads KAGVTQTPRYLIKTRGQQVTLSCSPISGHRSVSWYQQTPGQGLQFLFEYFSETQRNKGNFPGRFSGRQFSNSRSEMNVSTLELGDSALYLCASRSSGGDLNEQFFGPGTRLTVL.

On this clone: The read gets to within 3 residues of the CDR3 end, and the germline J gene fills in the rest. The chain employs TRBV6-1 and TRBJ2-5; a weak D match, TRBD1 (5 bases). Germline-derived CDR1 and CDR2 are MNHNS and SASEGT. The CDR3 runs 14 residues. V shed 2 bases and J shed 5 bases, with 12 bases lying between them. The sequenced part of the CDR3 DNA is TGTGCCAGCAGTGAACATGGGGCAATTGAGACC. It is translated as CASSEHGAIET. The full CDR3 protein reads CASSEHGAIETQYF.

About this clone: The read falls 3 residues short of the CDR3 end, and the missing part is taken from the germline J gene. J is TRBJ1-2 and V is TRBV19, with 8 nucleotides matching TRBD1. The junction had 7 bases not matched to a gene; V was cut back by 8 bases and J by 2 bases. The CDR3 is 14 residues long. Germline values: CDR1 LNHDA, CDR2 SQIVND (reference sequence). CDR3 amino acids: CASSLTGVNYGYTF. Partial CDR3 DNA: TGTGCCAGTTCTTTGACAGGGGTAAACTATGGC.

Details on this clone: The sequence runs out 3 residues before the end of the CDR3; the remainder is reconstructed from the germline J gene. The rearrangement joins TRBV7-9 to TRBJ2-3, with D perhaps TRBD2 (5 bases). This CDR3 is 15 amino acids long. Trimming shortened V by 1 base and J by 4 bases, and 12 bases separated the two germline ends. Germline CDR1 is SEHNR and CDR2 is FQNEAQ (reference sequence). This CDR3 reads CASSLGAGFPDTQYF. The sequenced CDR3 bases are TGTGCCAGCAGCTTAGGGGCGGGTTTCCCAGATACG.

Points on this clone: Coverage ceases 3 residues before the CDR3 finishes, and the germline J gene fills in the end. This chain joins TRBV19 and TRBJ1-1; TRBD1 might be the D (6 bases). The CDR3 has 14 amino acids. Germline V CDR1 and CDR2: LNHDA, SQIVND (reference sequence). CDR3 amino acids: CASSPPTQGRQAFF. The DNA read from the CDR3 is TGTGCCAGTAGCCCCCCGACCCAGGGGCGTCAA.

As for this clone: The sequenced fragment ends 3 residues before the CDR3 boundary, so the rest is inferred from the germline J gene. Distinct nucleotide sequences in the sample also encode this CDR3. This chain uses TRBV5-6 with TRBJ1-3, with no clear D. V lost 1 base and J lost 4, with 12 bases in between. The CDR3 spans 15 residues. Looked up from germline, CDR1 is SGHDT and CDR2 is YYEEEE. Incomplete CDR3 DNA: TGTGCCAGCAGCTTGTTTTCGGGGAACGGAAACACC. Protein: CASSLFSGNGNT. The full CDR3 reads CASSLFSGNGNTIYF.

As concerns this clone: The observed sequence ends 3 residues before the CDR3 terminus, with the missing tail filled in from the germline J gene. The chain links TRBV19 to TRBJ2-3; D may correspond to TRBD1 or TRBD2 (5 bases each). The CDR3 is 15 amino acids. Germline assignment: CDR1 LNHDA and CDR2 SQIVND (reference sequence). The CDR3 DNA, read in part, is TGTGCCAGTAACCCGGCAGGGAGTGGGATCGGGCCG. Its protein product is CASNPAGSGIGP. The CDR3 in full is CASNPAGSGIGPQYF.

As for this clone: The CDR3 extends 3 residues past the end of the read, so its final part is completed from the germline J gene. V is TRBV20-1 and J is TRBJ2-1; possibly TRBD2 for D (7 bases). Germline V gene lookup returns CDR1 DFQATT and CDR2 SNEGSKA (reference sequence). The CDR3 length is 14 residues. Trimming shortened V by 7 bases and J by 2 bases, and 15 bases separated the two germline ends. The CDR3 loop is CSGRGGGPYNEQFF. The covered CDR3 bases are TGCAGTGGCCGAGGGGGGGGTCCCTACAATGAG.

As concerns this clone: The CDR3 is cut off 3 residues early in the read; its end comes from the germline J gene. This chain connects TRBV20-1 to TRBJ1-5; TRBD1 matches at 8 bases. Germline V gene lookup returns CDR1 DFQATT and CDR2 SNEGSKA (reference sequence). The V gene end was trimmed by 5 bases and the J gene end by 0 bases; junction bases not matched to a gene: 6. The CDR3 loop spans 15 amino acids. The CDR3 region is CSAELDRGSNQPQHF. CDR3 DNA (partial): TGCAGTGCTGAACTCGACAGGGGTAGCAATCAGCCC.

Of note for this clone: The CDR3 extends 3 residues past the end of the read, so its final part is completed from the germline J gene. The rearrangement uses TRBV5-5 and TRBJ1-5; TRBD1 aligns across 10 bases. J lost 6 bases, V lost 4 bases, and 7 bases had no gene match. Germline V gives CDR1 SGHKS, CDR2 YYEKEE (reference sequence). The CDR3 has 15 amino acids. CDR3 DNA (partial): TGTGCCAGCAGCCCGGGACAGGGGATTTCTCAGCCC. Its protein product is CASSPGQGISQP. The CDR3, in full, reads CASSPGQGISQPQHF.

A note on this clone: Read data end 3 residues before the CDR3 end; the end is taken from the germline J gene. The chain combines TRBV19 with TRBJ2-2, with TRBD2 matching 8 bases. The CDR3 spans 14 residues. Germline lookup yields CDR1 LNHDA and CDR2 SQIVND (reference sequence). J lost 5 bases, V lost 7 bases, and 6 bases had no gene match. CDR3 DNA (partial): TGTGCCAGTATGAGCGGGGGAGGTACCGGGGAG. Translation gives CASMSGGGTGE. The whole CDR3 protein reads CASMSGGGTGELFF.

As for this clone: The sequenced fragment ends 3 residues before the CDR3 boundary, so the rest is inferred from the germline J gene. The chain recombines TRBV18 with TRBJ2-4, with D tentatively TRBD1 (5 bases). CDR1 and CDR2 (germline): KGHSH, LQKENI. The CDR3 sequence is 15 residues long. The CDR3 bases that were read are TGTGCCAGCTCACCACTGGTTGACAGTAACTATGGT. This encodes CASSPLVDSNYG. The full-length CDR3 reads as CASSPLVDSNYGQYF.

Frequency places this clone as medium-sized. The sequence runs out 3 residues before the end of the CDR3; the remainder is reconstructed from the germline J gene. J is TRBJ2-3 and V is TRBV29-1; 14 bases map to TRBD2. CDR3 size: 18 residues. The germline gives CDR1 SQVTM, CDR2 ANQGSEA. V shed 7 bases and J 3 bases; nucleotides not matched to a gene: 15. Partial CDR3 DNA: TGCAGCGCCCTCTCCCCCCCCGGACTAGCGGGGGGTACAGATACG. Its protein is CSALSPPGLAGGTDT. The complete CDR3 sequence is CSALSPPGLAGGTDTQYF.

Notes on this clone: The read halts 3 residues ahead of the CDR3 end, with the missing end drawn from the germline J gene. The V and J genes are TRBV7-9 and TRBJ1-2, with D unclear. Germline lookup yields CDR1 SEHNR and CDR2 FQNEAQ (reference sequence). The CDR3 has 12 amino acids. This chain's CDR3 is CASSIELNIYTF. Partial CDR3 DNA: TGTGCCAGCAGCATAGAACTAAACATC. The whole variable domain, filled in from reference TRBV7-9 and TRBJ1-2, reads DTGVSQNPRHKITKRGQNVTFRCDPISEHNRLYWYRQTLGQGPEFLTYFQNEAQLEKSRLLSDRFSAERPKGSFSTLEIQRTEQGDSAMYLCASSIELNIYTFGSGTRLTVV.

Points on this clone: The read is 3 residues too short to cover the CDR3 end, so that end is filled in from the germline J gene. The gene calls are TRBV2 and TRBJ2-3; 8 bases line up with TRBD1. The CDR3 is made up of 14 amino acids. Germline-derived CDR1 and CDR2 are SNHLY and FYNNEI. The V gene end was trimmed by 2 bases and the J gene end by 5 bases; junction bases not matched to a gene: 3. The CDR3 DNA, read in part, is TGTGCCAGCAGTGAACAGGGGGCAGGAGATACG. Translating gives CASSEQGAGDT. The full CDR3 reads CASSEQGAGDTQYF.

To note about this clone: Read coverage stops 3 residues before the CDR3 terminus; the germline J gene supplies the remainder. The chain uses TRBV5-1 and TRBJ1-1, with a weak D call TRBD1 (5 bases). Germline V gene sequence: CDR1 SGHRS, CDR2 YFSETQ. CDR3 size: 17 residues. The V end was cut by 0 bases, the J end by 4 bases, with 19 bases between. The DNA read from the CDR3 is TGCGCCAGCAGCTTGGCCGGGAGGGCAGGGTCACGCACTGAA. Translation: CASSLAGRAGSRTE. In full, the CDR3 reads CASSLAGRAGSRTEAFF.

To note about this clone: Read sequence stops 3 residues before the CDR3 end, and the germline J gene provides the missing end. The V call is TRBV5-1, the J call TRBJ1-1; TRBD1 matches 7 bases. Trimming took 1 base from V and 5 from J; bases not matched to a gene: 8. Germline V gene lookup returns CDR1 SGHRS and CDR2 YFSETQ. The CDR3 totals 15 residues. The CDR3 bases that were read are TGCGCCAGCAGCTTGTCCGGGACAGTCGAGACTGAA. Its translation is CASSLSGTVETE. The full CDR3 protein is CASSLSGTVETEAFF.

Worth noting for this clone: The CDR3 end is not reached by the read, which stops 3 residues before it; the germline J gene fills it in. The V gene is TRBV13, the J gene TRBJ2-5; 9 bases agree with TRBD2. The length of the CDR3 is 16 residues. Germline CDR1 and CDR2: PRHDT and FYEKMQ (reference sequence). V lost 1 base, J lost 5 bases, and 8 bases stayed unmatched. The DNA read from the CDR3 is TGTGCCAGCAGCTTAGACGGCGGGGGGGCGAGTGAGACC. This codes for CASSLDGGGASET. The whole CDR3 is CASSLDGGGASETQYF.

As concerns this clone: The CDR3 extends 3 residues past the end of the read, so its final part is completed from the germline J gene. The chain is built from TRBV20-1 and TRBJ2-1; TRBD1 agrees at 7 bases. This CDR3 contains 14 residues. J lost 0 bases, V lost 3 bases, and 2 bases had no gene match. Germline V lookup: CDR1 DFQATT, CDR2 SNEGSKA (reference sequence). CDR3: CSARSGGSYNEQFF. Incomplete CDR3 DNA: TGCAGTGCTAGGTCAGGGGGCTCCTACAATGAG.

On this clone itself: The read stops 3 residues short of the end of the CDR3; the missing end is completed from the germline J gene. The chain employs TRBV28 and TRBJ1-1, with D hard to call. The CDR3 covers 13 residues. Trimming took off 6 bases at V and 5 bases at J, with 13 bases between the two ends. The germline CDR1 and CDR2 sequences are MDHEN and SYDVKM. CDR3 bases read: TGTGCCAGCAGCCGAGAGGTCGGGACTGAA. This codes for CASSREVGTE. From start to end, the CDR3 is CASSREVGTEAFF.